This entry concerns a single T cell receptor (beta chain). The data belong to a study of blood T cell repertoires in COVID-19. Study-wide background: From the United States, Italy and Spain came samples of acute and convalescent COVID-19.

Under the authors' procedure: Estimated nucleated cell counts came from reference gene primer amplification. Profiled with immunoSEQ multiplex PCR; TCRdb holds only in-frame clones, not every one. The DNA gave D and trimming, while V, J and clone size come from that table. Seen here are hundreds of thousands of clones, about nine tenths observed once, and the top ten hold roughly 8.9%. The V gene's germline CDR1 is SGHAT and CDR2 FQNNGV. CDR3 size: 16 residues. Trimming took 0 bases from V and 2 from J, leaving 14 bases between them. Cohorts were determined from participant-reported clinical history. The sequenced sample was PBMCs or T cells enriched from blood (not recorded which). V usage is TRBV11-2 and J usage is TRBJ2-7; D unresolved. This clonotype was sampled from a woman aged 40 to 50 who had recovered from COVID-19. Here the CDR3 reads CASSLEGATWPYEQYF. The CDR3 region has the DNA TGTGCCAGCAGCTTAGAAGGAGCTACTTGGCCCTACGAGCAGTACTTC.